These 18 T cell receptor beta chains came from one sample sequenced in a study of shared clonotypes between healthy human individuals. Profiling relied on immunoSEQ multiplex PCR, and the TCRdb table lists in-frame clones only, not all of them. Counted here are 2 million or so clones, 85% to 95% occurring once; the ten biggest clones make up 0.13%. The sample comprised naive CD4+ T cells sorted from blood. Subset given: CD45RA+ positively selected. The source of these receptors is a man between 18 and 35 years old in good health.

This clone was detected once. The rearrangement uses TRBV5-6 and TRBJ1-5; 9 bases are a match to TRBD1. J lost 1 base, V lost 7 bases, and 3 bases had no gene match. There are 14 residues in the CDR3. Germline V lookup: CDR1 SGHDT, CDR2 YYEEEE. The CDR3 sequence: CASGQGFSNQPQHF. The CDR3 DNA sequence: TGTGCCAGCGGACAGGGGTTCAGCAATCAGCCCCAGCATTTT.

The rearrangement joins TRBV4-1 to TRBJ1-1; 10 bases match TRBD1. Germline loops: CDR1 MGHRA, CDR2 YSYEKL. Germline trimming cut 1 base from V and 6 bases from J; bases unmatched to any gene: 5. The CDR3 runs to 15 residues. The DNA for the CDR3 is TGCGCCAGCAGCCAAGTGGACAGGGGGGGACCTGAAGCTTTCTTT. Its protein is CASSQVDRGGPEAFF.

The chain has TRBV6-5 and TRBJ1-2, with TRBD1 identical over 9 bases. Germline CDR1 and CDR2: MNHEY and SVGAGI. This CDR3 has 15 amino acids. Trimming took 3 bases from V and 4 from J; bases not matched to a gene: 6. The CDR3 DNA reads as TGTGCCAGCAGTTATCGGGACAGGGCCCTCTATGGCTACACCTTC. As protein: CASSYRDRALYGYTF.

The CDR3 DNA is TGCGCCAGCAGCTTGGCCGTAGGGGGCTTACTTGTTCGGACTAGCGGGACCCTCAATGAGCAGTTCTTC. Encoded protein: CASSLAVGGLLVRTSGTLNEQFF. J is TRBJ2-1 and V is TRBV5-1; 12 bases line up with TRBD2. The germline V gene has CDR1 SGHRS and CDR2 YFSETQ. V lost 0 bases, J lost 6 bases, and 25 bases stayed unmatched. This CDR3 is 23 amino acids long. The full variable domain, completed using reference TRBV5-1 and TRBJ2-1, is KAGVTQTPRYLIKTRGQQVTLSCSPISGHRSVSWYQQTPGQGLQFLFEYFSETQRNKGNFPGRFSGRQFSNSRSEMNVSTLELGDSALYLCASSLAVGGLLVRTSGTLNEQFFGPGTRLTVL.

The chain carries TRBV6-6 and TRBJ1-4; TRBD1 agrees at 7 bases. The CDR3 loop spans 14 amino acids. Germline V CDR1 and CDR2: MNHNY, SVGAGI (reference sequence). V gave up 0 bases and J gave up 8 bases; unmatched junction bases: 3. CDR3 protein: CASSYSTGLEKLFF. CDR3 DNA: TGTGCCAGCAGTTACTCGACAGGGTTGGAAAAACTGTTTTTT.

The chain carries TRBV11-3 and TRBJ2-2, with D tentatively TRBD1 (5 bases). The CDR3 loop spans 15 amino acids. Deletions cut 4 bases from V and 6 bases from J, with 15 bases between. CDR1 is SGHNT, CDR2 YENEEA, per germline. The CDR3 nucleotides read TGTGCCAGCAGCTCCGGCAGGGATCGGGCCGGGGAGCTGTTTTTT. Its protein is CASSSGRDRAGELFF.

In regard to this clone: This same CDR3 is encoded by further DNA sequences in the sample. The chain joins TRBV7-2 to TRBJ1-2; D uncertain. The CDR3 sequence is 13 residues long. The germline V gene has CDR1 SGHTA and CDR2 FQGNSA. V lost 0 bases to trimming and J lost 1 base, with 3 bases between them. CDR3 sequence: CASSLASNYGYTF. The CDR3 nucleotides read TGTGCCAGCAGCTTAGCGAGTAACTATGGCTACACCTTC. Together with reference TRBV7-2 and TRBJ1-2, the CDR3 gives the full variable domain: GAGVSQSPSNKVTEKGKDVELRCDPISGHTALYWYRQSLGQGLEFLIYFQGNSAPDKSGLPSDRFSAERTGGSVSTLTIQRTQQEDSAVYLCASSLASNYGYTFGSGTRLTVV.

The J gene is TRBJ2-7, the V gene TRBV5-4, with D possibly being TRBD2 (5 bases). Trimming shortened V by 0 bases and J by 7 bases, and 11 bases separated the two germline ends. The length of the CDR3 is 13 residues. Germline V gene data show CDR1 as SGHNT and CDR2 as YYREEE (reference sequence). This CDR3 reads CASSLDPLGEQYF. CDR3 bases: TGTGCCAGCAGCTTGGATCCACTAGGTGAGCAGTACTTC.

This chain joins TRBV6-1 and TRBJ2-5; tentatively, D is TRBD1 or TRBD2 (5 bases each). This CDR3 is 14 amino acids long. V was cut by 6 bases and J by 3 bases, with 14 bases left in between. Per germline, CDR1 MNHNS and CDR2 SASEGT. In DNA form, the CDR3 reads TGTGCCAGCAGAACCGGGACGAAGGAAGAGACCCAGTACTTC. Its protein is CASRTGTKEETQYF.

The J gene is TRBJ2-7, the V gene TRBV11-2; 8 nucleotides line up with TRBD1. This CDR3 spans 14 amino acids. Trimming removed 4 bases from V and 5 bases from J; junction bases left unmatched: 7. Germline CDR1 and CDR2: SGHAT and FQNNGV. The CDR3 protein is CASSSDRGPNEQYF. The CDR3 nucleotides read TGTGCCAGCAGCTCCGACAGGGGCCCCAACGAGCAGTACTTC.

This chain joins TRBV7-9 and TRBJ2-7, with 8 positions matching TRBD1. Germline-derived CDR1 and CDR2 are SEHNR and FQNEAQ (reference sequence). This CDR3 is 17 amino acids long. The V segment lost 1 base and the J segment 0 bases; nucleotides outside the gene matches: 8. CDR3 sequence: CASSLGASQGASYEQYF. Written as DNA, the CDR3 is TGTGCCAGCAGCTTAGGGGCCTCCCAGGGGGCCTCCTACGAGCAGTACTTC.

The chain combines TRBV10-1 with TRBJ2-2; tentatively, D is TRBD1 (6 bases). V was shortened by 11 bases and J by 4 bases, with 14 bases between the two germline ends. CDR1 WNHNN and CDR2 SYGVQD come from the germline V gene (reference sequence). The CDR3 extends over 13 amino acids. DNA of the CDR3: TGCGCCGTTCAGGGGCCGGGCACCGGGGAGCTGTTTTTT. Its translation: CAVQGPGTGELFF.

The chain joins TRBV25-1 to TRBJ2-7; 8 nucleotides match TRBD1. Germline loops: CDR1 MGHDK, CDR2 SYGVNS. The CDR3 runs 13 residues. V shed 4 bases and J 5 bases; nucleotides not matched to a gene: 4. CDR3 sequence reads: CASSATGGNEQYF. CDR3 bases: TGTGCCAGCAGTGCAACAGGGGGGAACGAGCAGTACTTC.

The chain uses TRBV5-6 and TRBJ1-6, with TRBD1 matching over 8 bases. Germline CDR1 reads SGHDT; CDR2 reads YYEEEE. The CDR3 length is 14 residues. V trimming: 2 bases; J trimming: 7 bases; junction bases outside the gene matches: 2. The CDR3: CASSFNRGNSPLHF. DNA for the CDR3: TGTGCCAGCAGCTTCAACAGGGGGAATTCACCCCTCCACTTT.

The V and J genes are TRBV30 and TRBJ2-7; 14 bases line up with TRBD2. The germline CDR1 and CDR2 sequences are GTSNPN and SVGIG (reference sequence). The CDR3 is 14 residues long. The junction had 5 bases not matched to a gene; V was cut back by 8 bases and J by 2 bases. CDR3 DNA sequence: TGTGCCGGTCGGACTAGCGGGGGGACCTACGAGCAGTACTTC. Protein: CAGRTSGGTYEQYF.

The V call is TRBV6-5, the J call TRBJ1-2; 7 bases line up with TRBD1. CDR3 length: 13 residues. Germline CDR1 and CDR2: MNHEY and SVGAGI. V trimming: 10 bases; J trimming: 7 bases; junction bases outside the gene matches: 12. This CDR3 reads CAIFRQGRGGYTF. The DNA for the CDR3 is TGTGCCATCTTCAGACAGGGTCGGGGTGGCTACACCTTC.

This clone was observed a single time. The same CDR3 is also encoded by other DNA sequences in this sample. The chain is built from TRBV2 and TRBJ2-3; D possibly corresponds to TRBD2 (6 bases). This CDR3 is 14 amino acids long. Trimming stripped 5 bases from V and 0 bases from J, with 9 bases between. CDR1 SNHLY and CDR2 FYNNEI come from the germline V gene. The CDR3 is CASSRTTSTDTQYF. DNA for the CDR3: TGTGCCAGCAGTAGGACTACTAGCACAGATACGCAGTATTTT.

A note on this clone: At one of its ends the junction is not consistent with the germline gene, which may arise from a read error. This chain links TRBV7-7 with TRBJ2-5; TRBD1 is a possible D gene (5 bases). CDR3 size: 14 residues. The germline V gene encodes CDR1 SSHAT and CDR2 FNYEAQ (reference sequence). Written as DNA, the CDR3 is TGTGCTAGCAGCCGAACAGGCTACCAAGAGACCCAGTACTTC. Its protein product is CASSRTGYQETQYF.